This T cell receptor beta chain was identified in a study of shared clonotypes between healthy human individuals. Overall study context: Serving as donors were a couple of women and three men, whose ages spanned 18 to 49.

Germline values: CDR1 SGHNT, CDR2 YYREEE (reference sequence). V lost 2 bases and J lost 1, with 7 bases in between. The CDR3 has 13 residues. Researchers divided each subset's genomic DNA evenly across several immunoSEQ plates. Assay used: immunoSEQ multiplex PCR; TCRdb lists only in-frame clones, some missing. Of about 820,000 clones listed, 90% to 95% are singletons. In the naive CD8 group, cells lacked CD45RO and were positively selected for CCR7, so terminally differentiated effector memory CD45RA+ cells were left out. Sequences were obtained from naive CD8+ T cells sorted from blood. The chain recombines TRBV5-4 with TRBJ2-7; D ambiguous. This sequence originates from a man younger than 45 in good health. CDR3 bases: TGTGCCAGCAGCTTAGCAGTTTCCTACGAGCAGTACTTC. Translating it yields CASSLAVSYEQYF.